One T cell receptor (beta chain) is described in this entry. Produced via immunoSEQ multiplex PCR; TCRdb's table is partial and in-frame only. The sample records about 160,000 clones, just over 85% being singletons. These data are taken from a study of blood T cell repertoires in COVID-19. J gave up 4 bases and V 8 bases, and 4 bases lay outside the gene matches. Germline V gene lookup returns CDR1 SNHLY and CDR2 FYNNEI. The CDR3 contains 12 residues. The TCR comes from a man in his 70s with acute or convalescent COVID-19. The sample taken for sequencing was peripheral blood. V gene TRBV2 combines with J gene TRBJ2-7; 8 bases are shared with TRBD2. CDR3 nucleotide sequence: TGTGCCAGCCGGACTAGCTGGTACGAGCAGTACTTC. Protein sequence: CASRTSWYEQYF. Variable domain in full (rest from reference TRBV2 and TRBJ2-7): EPEVTQTPSHQVTQMGQEVILRCVPISNHLYFYWYRQILGQKVEFLVSFYNNEISEKSEIFDDQFSVERPDGSNFTLKIRSTKLEDSAMYFCASRTSWYEQYFGPGTRLTVT.